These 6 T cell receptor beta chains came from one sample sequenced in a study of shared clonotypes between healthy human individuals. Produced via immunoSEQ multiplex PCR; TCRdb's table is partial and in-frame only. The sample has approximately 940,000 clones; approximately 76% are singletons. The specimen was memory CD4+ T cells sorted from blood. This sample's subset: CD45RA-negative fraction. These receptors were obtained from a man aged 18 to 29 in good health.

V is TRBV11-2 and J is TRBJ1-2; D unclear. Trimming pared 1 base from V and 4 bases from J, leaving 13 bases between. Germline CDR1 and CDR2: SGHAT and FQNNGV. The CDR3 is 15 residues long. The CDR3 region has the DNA TGTGCCAGCAGCTTAGGACACCTATCGAGCTATGGCTACACCTTC. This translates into CASSLGHLSSYGYTF.

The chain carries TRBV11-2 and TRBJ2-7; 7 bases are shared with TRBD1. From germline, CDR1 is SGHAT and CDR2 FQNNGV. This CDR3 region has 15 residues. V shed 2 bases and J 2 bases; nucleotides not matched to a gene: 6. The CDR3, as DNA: TGTGCCAGCAGCTTACACAGGGGAGCCCCCTACGAGCAGTACTTC. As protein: CASSLHRGAPYEQYF.

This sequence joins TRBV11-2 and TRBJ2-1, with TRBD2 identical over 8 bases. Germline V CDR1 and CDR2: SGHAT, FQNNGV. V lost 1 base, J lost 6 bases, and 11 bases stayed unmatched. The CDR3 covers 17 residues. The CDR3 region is CASSLGESGRPFNEQFF. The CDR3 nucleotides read TGTGCCAGCAGCTTAGGGGAGAGCGGGAGACCATTCAATGAGCAGTTCTTC.

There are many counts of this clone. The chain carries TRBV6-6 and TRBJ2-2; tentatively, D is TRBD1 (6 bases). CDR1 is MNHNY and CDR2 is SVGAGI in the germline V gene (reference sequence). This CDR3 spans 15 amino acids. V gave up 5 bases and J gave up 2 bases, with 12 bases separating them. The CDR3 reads CASSPVGANTGELFF. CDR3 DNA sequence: TGTGCCAGCAGTCCCGTGGGGGCAAACACCGGGGAGCTGTTTTTT.

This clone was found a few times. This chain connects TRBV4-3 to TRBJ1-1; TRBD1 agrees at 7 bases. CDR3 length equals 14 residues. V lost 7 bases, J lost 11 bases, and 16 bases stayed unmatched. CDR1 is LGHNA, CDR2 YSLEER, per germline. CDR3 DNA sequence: TGCGCCAGCACACAGAATACAGGGGCCCAGCGGGCTTTCTTT. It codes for CASTQNTGAQRAFF.

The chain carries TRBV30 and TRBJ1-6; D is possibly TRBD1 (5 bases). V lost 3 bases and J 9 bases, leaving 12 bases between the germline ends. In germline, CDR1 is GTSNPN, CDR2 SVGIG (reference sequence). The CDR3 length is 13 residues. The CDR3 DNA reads TGTGCCTGGAGACAGGCAAAGGTTTCACCCCTCCACTTT. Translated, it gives CAWRQAKVSPLHF.